Following are 8 T cell receptor beta chains from one sample sequenced in a study of T cell clonality in common variable immunodeficiency. Sequencing used immunoSEQ multiplex PCR; TCRdb keeps in-frame clones, though not all of them. The sample yields tens of thousands of clones, without any singletons. The sequencing sample was made of peripheral blood mononuclear cells. Receptors were obtained from a person between 18 and 69 years old in good health.

This clone was counted at least ten times. The DNA ends 3 residues before the CDR3 does, and the rest of the CDR3 is filled in from the germline J gene. V is TRBV6-1 and J is TRBJ1-1; 8 positions match TRBD1. The CDR3 runs 15 residues. Germline V gene sequence: CDR1 MNHNS, CDR2 SASEGT. After removal of 4 bases from V and 5 bases from J, the junction contained 9 bases not matched to a gene. CDR3 DNA (partial): TGTGCCAGCAGTGCCGAAACAGGGGGTAGTACTGAA. Residues: CASSAETGGSTE. The full CDR3 protein is CASSAETGGSTEAFF.

This clone was observed at least ten times. The DNA ends 3 residues before the CDR3 does, and the rest of the CDR3 is filled in from the germline J gene. The chain joins TRBV11-2 to TRBJ2-1; D perhaps matches TRBD2 (6 bases). V shed 1 base and J shed 7 bases, with 11 bases lying between them. This CDR3 has 14 amino acids. Germline V gene sequence: CDR1 SGHAT, CDR2 FQNNGV. Here the CDR3 reads CASSLGAGPNEQFF. The sequenced part of the CDR3 DNA is TGTGCCAGCAGCTTAGGGGCGGGGCCGAATGAG.

The table lists this clone with many counts. The part of the CDR3 DNA that was read is TGCGCCAGCACCGGTGGGGCCAACGTC. Translating it yields CASTGGANV. The whole CDR3 is CASTGGANVLTF. V is TRBV5-1 and J is TRBJ2-6; the D is unclear. The CDR3 extends 3 residues past the end of the read, so its final part is completed from the germline J gene. V lost 6 bases and J lost 3, with 4 bases in between. CDR1 and CDR2 from the germline V gene are SGHRS and YFSETQ. CDR3 size: 12 residues.

This clone was seen ten or more times. The sequenced fragment ends 3 residues before the CDR3 boundary, so the rest is inferred from the germline J gene. V gene TRBV20-1 combines with J gene TRBJ2-7, with 10 bases that match TRBD1. Germline V gene sequence: CDR1 DFQATT, CDR2 SNEGSKA (reference sequence). The CDR3 is made up of 14 amino acids. The junction had 3 bases not matched to a gene; V was cut back by 1 base and J by 3 bases. CDR3 sequence reads: CSARGQGANYEQYF. The CDR3 bases that were read are TGCAGTGCTAGAGGACAGGGGGCAAACTACGAG.

This clone has ten or more counts. CDR3 residues: CAGGVGVYTF. The DNA read from the CDR3 is TGTGCCGGGGGGGTAGGGGTC. V is TRBV30 and J is TRBJ1-2, with TRBD1 as a possible D gene (5 bases). The CDR3 goes on 3 residues after the read ends, and that part is filled in from the germline J gene. The CDR3 covers 10 residues. CDR1 is GTSNPN and CDR2 is SVGIG in the germline V gene (reference sequence).

This clone was recorded many times. The part of the CDR3 DNA that was read is TGTGCCAGCAGCTCACGTCAGCGGGAGGCCGGGGAG. Its protein is CASSSRQREAGE. In full, the CDR3 reads CASSSRQREAGELFF. The J gene is TRBJ2-2, the V gene TRBV5-4, with 9 bases matching TRBD2. The read terminates 3 residues ahead of where the CDR3 ends, so the germline J gene completes it. The junction had 6 bases not matched to a gene; V was cut back by 3 bases and J by 6 bases. The germline CDR1 and CDR2 sequences are SGHNT and YYREEE (reference sequence). The CDR3 is made up of 15 amino acids. The full variable domain, its missing parts supplied by reference TRBV5-4 and TRBJ2-2, is ETGVTQSPTHLIKTRGQQVTLRCSSQSGHNTVSWYQQALGQGPQFIFQYYREEENGRGNFPPRFSGLQFPNYSSELNVNALELDDSALYLCASSSRQREAGELFFGEGSRLTVL.

This clone was seen ten or more times. CDR3: CASSLLDMDRDRNEQFF. Partial CDR3 DNA: TGTGCCAGCAGTTTACTTGATATGGACAGGGATCGGAATGAG. The chain couples TRBV28 to TRBJ2-1; 8 bases match TRBD1. The CDR3 is cut off 3 residues early in the read; its end comes from the germline J gene. After removal of 2 bases from V and 7 bases from J, the junction contained 13 bases not matched to a gene. Germline V gives CDR1 MDHEN, CDR2 SYDVKM. CDR3 size: 17 residues.

This clone was counted many times. The read finishes 3 residues shy of the CDR3 end, and the germline J gene is used to complete it. The chain has TRBV7-8 and TRBJ1-1; maybe TRBD1 (6 bases). Looked up from germline, CDR1 is SGHVS and CDR2 is FQNEAQ. The CDR3 consists of 13 residues. Partial CDR3 DNA: TGTGCCAGCAGCAAAGACAGGTTCGGGGTG. Its protein product is CASSKDRFGV. Given in full, the CDR3 is CASSKDRFGVAFF.